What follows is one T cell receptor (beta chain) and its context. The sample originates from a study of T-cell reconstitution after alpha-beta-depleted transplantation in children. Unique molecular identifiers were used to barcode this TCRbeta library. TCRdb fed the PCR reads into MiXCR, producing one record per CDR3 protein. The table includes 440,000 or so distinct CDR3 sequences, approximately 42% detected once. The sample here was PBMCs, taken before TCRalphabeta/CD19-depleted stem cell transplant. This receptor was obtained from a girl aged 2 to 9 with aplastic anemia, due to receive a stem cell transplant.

Here the CDR3 reads CSVRTFRGKLFF. CDR3 nucleotide sequence: TGCAGCGTTAGGACCTTTAGGGGAAAACTGTTTTTT. The chain employs TRBV29-1 and TRBJ1-4, with D perhaps matching TRBD1 (5 bases). The CDR3 loop spans 12 amino acids. Germline CDR1 is SQVTM and CDR2 is ANQGSEA. V lost 5 bases to trimming and J lost 10 bases, with 14 bases between them. The full variable domain, rest sourced from reference TRBV29-1 and TRBJ1-4, is SAVISQKPSRDICQRGTSLTIQCQVDSQVTMMFWYRQQPGQSLTLIATANQGSEATYESGFVIDKFPISRPNLTFSTLTVSNMSPEDSSIYLCSVRTFRGKLFFGSGTQLSVL.